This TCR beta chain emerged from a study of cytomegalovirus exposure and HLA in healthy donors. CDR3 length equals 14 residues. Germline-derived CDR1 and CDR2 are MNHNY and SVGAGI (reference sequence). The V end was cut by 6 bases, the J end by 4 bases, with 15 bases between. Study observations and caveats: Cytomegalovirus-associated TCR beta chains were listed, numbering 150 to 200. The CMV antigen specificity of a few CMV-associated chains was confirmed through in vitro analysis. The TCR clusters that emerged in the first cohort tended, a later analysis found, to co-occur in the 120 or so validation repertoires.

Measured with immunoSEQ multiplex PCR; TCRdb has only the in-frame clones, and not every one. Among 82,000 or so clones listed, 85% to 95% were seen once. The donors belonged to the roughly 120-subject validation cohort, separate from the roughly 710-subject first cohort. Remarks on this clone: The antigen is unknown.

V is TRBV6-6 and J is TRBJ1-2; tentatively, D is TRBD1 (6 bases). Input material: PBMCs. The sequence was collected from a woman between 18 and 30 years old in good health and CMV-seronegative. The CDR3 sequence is CASRKDSSFYGYTF. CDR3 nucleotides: TGTGCCAGCAGAAAGGACAGCAGCTTCTATGGCTACACCTTC.